A single sample is the source of the 6 T cell receptor beta chains below, sequenced in a study of blood T cell repertoires in COVID-19. Libraries were prepared by immunoSEQ multiplex PCR; TCRdb keeps only in-frame clonotypes and omits some of them. Of some 70,000 clones in the sample, about 90% were seen once. Sequenced: peripheral blood. These receptor sequences come from a human donor in a cohort sampled during active COVID-19.

The V and J genes are TRBV2 and TRBJ1-1; D remains ambiguous. Germline values: CDR1 SNHLY, CDR2 FYNNEI. The germline V and J ends were trimmed by 2 bases and 1 base, with 5 bases remaining between them. The CDR3 is 13 amino acids. The CDR3 sequence is CASSELENTEAFF. For the CDR3, the DNA is TGTGCCAGCAGTGAACTAGAGAACACTGAAGCTTTCTTT.

This clone showed up just a few times. The V gene is TRBV27, the J gene TRBJ2-7; D is perhaps TRBD1 (5 bases). Germline V gene sequence: CDR1 MNHEY, CDR2 SMNVEV (reference sequence). V was cut by 5 bases and J by 1 base, with 9 bases left in between. This CDR3 is built from 13 residues. This CDR3 reads CASSRTRSYEQYF. CDR3 nucleotide sequence: TGTGCCAGCAGTCGGACAAGATCCTACGAGCAGTACTTC.

This chain uses TRBV6-4 with TRBJ2-3; TRBD1 matches at 7 bases. The V gene's germline CDR1 is MRHNA and CDR2 SNTAGT. V dropped 2 bases and J dropped 14; count of bases not matched to a gene: 10. CDR3 length equals 13 residues. The CDR3 DNA sequence: TGTGCCAGCAGTGACGCCCCGGGACAGAACTTGTATTTT. Translating gives CASSDAPGQNLYF.

V and J are TRBV5-1 and TRBJ1-4; 9 bases agree with TRBD1. Per the germline V gene, CDR1 is SGHRS and CDR2 is YFSETQ. V lost 1 base and J lost 7; bases outside the gene matches: 11. The length of the CDR3 is 17 residues. CDR3 residues: CASSLSGTGKLGEKLFF. The CDR3 DNA reads as TGCGCCAGCAGCTTGTCAGGGACAGGGAAACTCGGTGAAAAACTGTTTTTT. The entire variable domain, with the rest obtained from reference TRBV5-1 and TRBJ1-4, is as follows: KAGVTQTPRYLIKTRGQQVTLSCSPISGHRSVSWYQQTPGQGLQFLFEYFSETQRNKGNFPGRFSGRQFSNSRSEMNVSTLELGDSALYLCASSLSGTGKLGEKLFFGSGTQLSVL.

The chain is built from TRBV10-3 and TRBJ1-2; 8 nucleotides match TRBD1. In germline, CDR1 is ENHRY, CDR2 SYGVKD. V gave up 8 bases and J gave up 4 bases; unmatched junction bases: 9. The CDR3 spans 14 residues. The DNA of the CDR3 is TGTGCCATCGATGGAGGACAGGGTAGCTATGGCTACACCTTC. It is translated as CAIDGGQGSYGYTF.

This chain uses TRBV7-2 with TRBJ2-3; TRBD2 matches 7 bases. J gave up 13 bases and V 1 base, and 8 bases lay outside the gene matches. This CDR3 is 13 amino acids long. Germline CDR1 reads SGHTA; CDR2 reads FQGNSA. CDR3 residues: CASSLDREEKKYF. The CDR3 DNA is TGTGCCAGCAGCTTAGACCGGGAGGAGAAAAAGTATTTT. The variable domain in full, completed from reference TRBV7-2 and TRBJ2-3, reads GAGVSQSPSNKVTEKGKDVELRCDPISGHTALYWYRQSLGQGLEFLIYFQGNSAPDKSGLPSDRFSAERTGGSVSTLTIQRTQQEDSAVYLCASSLDREEKKYFGPGTRLTVL.